This T cell receptor beta chain was retrieved from a study of post-analysis software for immune sequencing data. Unique-molecular-identifier-tagged TCR beta cDNA libraries were used. MiXCR, run by TCRdb on the PCR reads, gives a single entry per CDR3 protein. The sample has some 800,000 distinct CDR3 sequences, about half seen once. Material for sequencing was blood. This sequence was found in a girl aged 5 to 17 with multiple sclerosis.

The CDR3 DNA reads as TGTGCCAGCAGCTTATCGGAGCGGCAGAGCCATGAGCAGTTCTTC. Translation: CASSLSERQSHEQFF. The V gene is TRBV7-6, the J gene TRBJ2-1, with D possibly TRBD2 on 5 matching bases. The CDR3 runs to 15 residues. Trimming shortened V by 2 bases and J by 8 bases, and 16 bases separated the two germline ends. Germline values: CDR1 SGHVS, CDR2 FNYEAQ.